In this sample, the clone carrying this T cell receptor beta chain turned up a few times. The antigen remains undetermined. The table came from immunoSEQ multiplex PCR; TCRdb's copy has only in-frame clones and leaves some out. This table holds around 130,000 clones, approximately 92% found once. V shed 6 bases, J shed 0 bases, and the junction held 14 bases outside the gene matches. The CDR3 covers 18 residues. The V gene's germline CDR1 is MDHEN and CDR2 SYDVKM. The sample is drawn from a study of T cell responses to AZD1222 COVID-19 vaccine. In the study overall: Pooled together were second doses at about 4 or about 12 weeks. Study observations and caveats: Regions 160-218 and 743-854 held dominance among vaccine-associated CD4 TCRs, which spanned spike. Females outnumbered males among donors, who were mostly white British; clonal diversity was possibly underestimated. Baseline antibody screening turned up just six seropositive AZD1222 recipients.

This chain connects TRBV28 to TRBJ1-5, with TRBD1 matching 7 bases. Material: peripheral blood, obtained on day 0 of AZD1222 vaccination. This TCR was sampled from an adult in good health. The CDR3 loop is CASSHPQGQSYSNQPQHF. The CDR3 DNA is TGTGCCAGCAGCCATCCACAGGGGCAGAGCTATAGCAATCAGCCCCAGCATTTT.